The source of this T cell receptor (beta chain) is a study of T cells in Graves' hyperthyroidism and ophthalmopathy. Authors of the study amplified TCR beta CDR3 regions from RNA transcripts. The primer set for the first-round RT-PCR of the TCR CDR3 was HTBI. TCRdb independently ran MiXCR on the multiplex PCR reads; one entry per CDR3 protein. The table has about 400,000 distinct CDR3 sequences, 15% to 17% seen once; the top ten hold approximately 8%. This clonotype was seen a single time. The CDR3 has 16 residues. Deletions cut 7 bases from V and 4 bases from J, with 22 bases between. Germline V CDR1 and CDR2: SNHLY, FYNNEI.

The receptor was derived from a woman aged 18-29 years with Graves' hyperthyroidism. J is TRBJ1-1 and V is TRBV2; D remains ambiguous. Sequenced input: blood. The CDR3 sequence: CASIKEAPRLSTEAFF. The DNA for the CDR3 is TGTGCCAGCATTAAAGAGGCCCCGCGTTTGAGCACTGAAGCTTTCTTT. The full variable domain, in which reference TRBV2 and TRBJ1-1 provide the parts outside the CDR3, is EPEVTQTPSHQVTQMGQEVILRCVPISNHLYFYWYRQILGQKVEFLVSFYNNEISEKSEIFDDQFSVERPDGSNFTLKIRSTKLEDSAMYFCASIKEAPRLSTEAFFGQGTRLTVV.